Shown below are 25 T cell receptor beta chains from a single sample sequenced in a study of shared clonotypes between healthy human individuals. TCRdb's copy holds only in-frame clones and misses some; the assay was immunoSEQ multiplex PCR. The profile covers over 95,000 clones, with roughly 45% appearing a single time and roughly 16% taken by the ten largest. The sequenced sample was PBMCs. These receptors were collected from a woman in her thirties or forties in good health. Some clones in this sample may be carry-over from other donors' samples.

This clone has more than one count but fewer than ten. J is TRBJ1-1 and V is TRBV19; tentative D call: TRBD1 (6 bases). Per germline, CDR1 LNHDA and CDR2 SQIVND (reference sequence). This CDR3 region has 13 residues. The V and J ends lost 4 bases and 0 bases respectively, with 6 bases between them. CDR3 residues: CASSRTVNTEAFF. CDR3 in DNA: TGTGCCAGTAGTAGGACAGTGAACACTGAAGCTTTCTTT.

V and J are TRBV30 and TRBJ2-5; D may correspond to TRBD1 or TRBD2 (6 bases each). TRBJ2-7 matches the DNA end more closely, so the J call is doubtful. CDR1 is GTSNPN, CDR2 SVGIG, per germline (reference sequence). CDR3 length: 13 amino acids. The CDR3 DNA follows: TGTGCCTGGAGTCGGGGGCTTCGGGACGAGCAGTACTTC. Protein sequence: CAWSRGLRDEQYF.

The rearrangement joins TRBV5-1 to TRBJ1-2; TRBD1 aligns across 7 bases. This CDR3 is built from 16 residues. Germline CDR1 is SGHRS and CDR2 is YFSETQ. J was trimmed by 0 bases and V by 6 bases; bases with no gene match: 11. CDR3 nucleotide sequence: TGCGCCAGCACAACCACCGGGACAGAAGCTAACTATGGCTACACCTTC. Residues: CASTTTGTEANYGYTF.

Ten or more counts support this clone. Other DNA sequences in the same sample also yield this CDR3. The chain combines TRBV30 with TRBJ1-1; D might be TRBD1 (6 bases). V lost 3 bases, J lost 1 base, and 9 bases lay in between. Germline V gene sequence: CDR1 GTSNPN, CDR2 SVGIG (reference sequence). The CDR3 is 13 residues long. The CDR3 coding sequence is TGTGCCTGGAGCCCGGACAGGAACACTGAAGCTTTCTTT. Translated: CAWSPDRNTEAFF.

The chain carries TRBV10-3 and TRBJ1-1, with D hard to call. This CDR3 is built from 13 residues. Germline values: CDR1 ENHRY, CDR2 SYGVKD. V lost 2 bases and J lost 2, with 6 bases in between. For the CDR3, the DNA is TGTGCCATCAGTGAGGCCCTCAACACTGAAGCTTTCTTT. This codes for CAISEALNTEAFF.

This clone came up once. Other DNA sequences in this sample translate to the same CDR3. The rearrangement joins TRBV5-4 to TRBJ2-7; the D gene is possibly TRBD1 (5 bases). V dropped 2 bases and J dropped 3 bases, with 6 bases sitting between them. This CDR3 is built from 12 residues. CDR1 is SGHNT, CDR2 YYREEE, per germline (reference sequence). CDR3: CASSFTGYEQYF. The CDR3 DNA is TGTGCCAGCAGCTTTACAGGCTACGAGCAGTACTTC.

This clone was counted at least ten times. CDR3: CASSLLFDRFVYGYTF. CDR3 nucleotide sequence: TGTGCCAGCAGTTTACTATTCGACAGATTCGTCTATGGCTACACCTTC. The rearrangement joins TRBV28 to TRBJ1-2; D possibly corresponds to TRBD1 (5 bases). The V gene lost 2 bases and the J gene lost 4 bases, with 17 bases spanning the gap. The CDR3 covers 16 residues. Germline V gene sequence: CDR1 MDHEN, CDR2 SYDVKM.

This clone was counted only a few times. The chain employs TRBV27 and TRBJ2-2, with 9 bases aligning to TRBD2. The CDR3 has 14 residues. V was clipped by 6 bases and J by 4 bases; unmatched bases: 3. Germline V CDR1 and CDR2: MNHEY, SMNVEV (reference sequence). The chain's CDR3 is CASRSGRFTGELFF. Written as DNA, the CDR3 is TGTGCCAGCAGAAGCGGGAGGTTCACCGGGGAGCTGTTTTTT.

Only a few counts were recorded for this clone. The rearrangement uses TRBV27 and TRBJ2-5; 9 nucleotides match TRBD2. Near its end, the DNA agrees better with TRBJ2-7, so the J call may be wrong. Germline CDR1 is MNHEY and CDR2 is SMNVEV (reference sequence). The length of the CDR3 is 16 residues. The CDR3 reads CASRDRKAGGFHEQYF. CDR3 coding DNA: TGTGCCAGCCGAGATCGGAAAGCGGGAGGATTCCACGAGCAGTACTTC.

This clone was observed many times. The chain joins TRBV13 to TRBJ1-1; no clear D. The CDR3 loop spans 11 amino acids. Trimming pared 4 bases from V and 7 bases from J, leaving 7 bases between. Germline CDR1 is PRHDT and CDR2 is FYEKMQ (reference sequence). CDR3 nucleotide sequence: TGTGCCAGCAGCTCCCGGATTGAAGCTTTCTTT. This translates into CASSSRIEAFF.

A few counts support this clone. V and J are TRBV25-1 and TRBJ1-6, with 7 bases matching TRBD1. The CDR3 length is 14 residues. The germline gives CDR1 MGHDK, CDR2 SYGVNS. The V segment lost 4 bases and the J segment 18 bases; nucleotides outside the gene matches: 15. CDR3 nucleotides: TGTGCCAGCAGTGTGAAGTGGGTCAGGGACAGAGACCACTTT. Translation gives CASSVKWVRDRDHF. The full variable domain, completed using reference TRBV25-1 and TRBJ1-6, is EADIYQTPRYLVIGTGKKITLECSQTMGHDKMYWYQQDPGMELHLIHYSYGVNSTEKGDLSSESTVSRIRTEHFPLTLESARPSHTSQYLCASSVKWVRDRDHFGNGTRLTVT.

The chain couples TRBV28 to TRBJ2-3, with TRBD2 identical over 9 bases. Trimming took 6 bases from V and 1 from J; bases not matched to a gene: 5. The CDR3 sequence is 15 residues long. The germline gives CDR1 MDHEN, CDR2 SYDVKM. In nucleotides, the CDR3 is TGTGCCAGCAGGGGAGCGGGAGGTGGCACAGATACGCAGTATTTT. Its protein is CASRGAGGGTDTQYF.

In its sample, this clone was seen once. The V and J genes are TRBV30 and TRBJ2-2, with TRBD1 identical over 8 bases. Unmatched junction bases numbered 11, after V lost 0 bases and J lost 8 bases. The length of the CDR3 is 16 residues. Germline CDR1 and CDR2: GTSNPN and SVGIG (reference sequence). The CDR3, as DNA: TGTGCCTGGAGTGTGATACAGGGGGTTAAAGGTGGGGAGCTGTTTTTT. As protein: CAWSVIQGVKGGELFF.

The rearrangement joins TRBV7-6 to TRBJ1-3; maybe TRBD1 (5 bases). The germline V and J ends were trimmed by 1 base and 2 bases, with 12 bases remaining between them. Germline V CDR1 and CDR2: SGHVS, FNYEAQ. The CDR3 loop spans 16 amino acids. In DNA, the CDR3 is TGTGCCAGCAGCTTAGTAGTAGGGACCGCTGGAAACACCATATATTTT. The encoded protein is CASSLVVGTAGNTIYF.

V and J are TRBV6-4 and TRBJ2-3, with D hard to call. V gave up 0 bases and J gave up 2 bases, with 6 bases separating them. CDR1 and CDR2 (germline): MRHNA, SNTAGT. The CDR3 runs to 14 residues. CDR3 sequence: CASSDSPDTDTQYF. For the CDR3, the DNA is TGTGCCAGCAGTGACTCCCCGGACACAGATACGCAGTATTTT.

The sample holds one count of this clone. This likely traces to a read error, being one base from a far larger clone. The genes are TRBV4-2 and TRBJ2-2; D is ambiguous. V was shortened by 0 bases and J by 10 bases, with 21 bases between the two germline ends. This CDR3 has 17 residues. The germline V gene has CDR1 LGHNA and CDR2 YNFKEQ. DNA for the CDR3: TGTGCCAGCAGCCAAGAGGGTGGCCGTCCGAGTGCTGAGGAGCTGTTTTTT. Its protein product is CASSQEGGRPSAEELFF.

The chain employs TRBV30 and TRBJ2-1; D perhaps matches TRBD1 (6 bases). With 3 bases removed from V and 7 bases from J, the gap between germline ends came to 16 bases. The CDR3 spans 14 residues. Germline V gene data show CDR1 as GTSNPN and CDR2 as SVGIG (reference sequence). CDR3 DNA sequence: TGTGCCTGGAGCTCCGGGACATGGGGAAATGAGCAGTTCTTC. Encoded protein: CAWSSGTWGNEQFF.

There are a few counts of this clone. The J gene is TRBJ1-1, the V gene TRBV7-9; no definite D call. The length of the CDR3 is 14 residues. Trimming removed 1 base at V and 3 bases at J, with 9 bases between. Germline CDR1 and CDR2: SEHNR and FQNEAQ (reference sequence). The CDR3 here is CASSLVNSDTEAFF. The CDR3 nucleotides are TGTGCCAGCAGCTTAGTGAACAGCGACACTGAAGCTTTCTTT. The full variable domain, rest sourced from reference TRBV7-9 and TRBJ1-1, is DTGVSQNPRHKITKRGQNVTFRCDPISEHNRLYWYRQTLGQGPEFLTYFQNEAQLEKSRLLSDRFSAERPKGSFSTLEIQRTEQGDSAMYLCASSLVNSDTEAFFGQGTRLTVV.

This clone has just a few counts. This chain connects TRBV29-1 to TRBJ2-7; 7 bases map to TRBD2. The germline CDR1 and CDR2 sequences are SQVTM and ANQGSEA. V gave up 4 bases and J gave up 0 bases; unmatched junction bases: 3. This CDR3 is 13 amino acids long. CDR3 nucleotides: TGCAGCGTTGGTGAGCGGGACTCCTACGAGCAGTACTTC. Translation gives CSVGERDSYEQYF.

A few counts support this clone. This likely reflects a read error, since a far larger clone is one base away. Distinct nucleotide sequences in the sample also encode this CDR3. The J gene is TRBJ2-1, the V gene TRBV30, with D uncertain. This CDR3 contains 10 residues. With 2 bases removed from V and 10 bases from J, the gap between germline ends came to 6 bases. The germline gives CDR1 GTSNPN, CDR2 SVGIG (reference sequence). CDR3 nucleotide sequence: TGTGCCTGGAGTAGTAACGAGCAGTTCTTC. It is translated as CAWSSNEQFF.

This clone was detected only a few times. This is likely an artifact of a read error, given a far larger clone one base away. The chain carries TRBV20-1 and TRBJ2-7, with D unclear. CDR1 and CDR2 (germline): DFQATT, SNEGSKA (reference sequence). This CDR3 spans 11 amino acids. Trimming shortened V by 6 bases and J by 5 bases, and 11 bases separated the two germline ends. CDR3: CSAAVRNEQYF. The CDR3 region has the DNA TGCAGTGCCGCGGTGCGAAACGAGCAGTACTTC.

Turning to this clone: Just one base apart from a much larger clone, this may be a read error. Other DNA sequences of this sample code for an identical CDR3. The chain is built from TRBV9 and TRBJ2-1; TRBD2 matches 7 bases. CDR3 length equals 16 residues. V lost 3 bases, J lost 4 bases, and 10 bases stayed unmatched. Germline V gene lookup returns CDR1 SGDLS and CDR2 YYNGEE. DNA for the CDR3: TGTGCCAGCAGCGATAGTGGGAGGGCCTCGTACAATGAGCAGTTCTTC. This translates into CASSDSGRASYNEQFF.

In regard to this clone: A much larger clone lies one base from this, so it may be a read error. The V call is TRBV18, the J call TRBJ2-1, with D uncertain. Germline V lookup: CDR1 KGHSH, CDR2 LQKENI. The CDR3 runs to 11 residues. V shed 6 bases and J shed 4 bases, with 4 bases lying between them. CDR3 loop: CASSQYNEQFF. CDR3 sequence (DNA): TGTGCCAGCTCCCAATACAATGAGCAGTTCTTC.

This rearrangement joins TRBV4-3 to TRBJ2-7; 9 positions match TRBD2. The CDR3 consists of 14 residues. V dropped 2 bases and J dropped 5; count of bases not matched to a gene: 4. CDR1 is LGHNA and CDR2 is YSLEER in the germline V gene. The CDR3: CASSQRGREHEQYF. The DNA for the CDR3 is TGCGCCAGCAGCCAACGCGGGAGGGAGCACGAGCAGTACTTC.

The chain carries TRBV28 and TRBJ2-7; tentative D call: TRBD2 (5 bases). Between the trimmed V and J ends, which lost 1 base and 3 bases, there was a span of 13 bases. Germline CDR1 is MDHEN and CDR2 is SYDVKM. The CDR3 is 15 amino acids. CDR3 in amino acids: CASSLSWTAGYEQYF. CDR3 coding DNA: TGTGCCAGCAGTTTATCCTGGACTGCGGGCTACGAGCAGTACTTC.